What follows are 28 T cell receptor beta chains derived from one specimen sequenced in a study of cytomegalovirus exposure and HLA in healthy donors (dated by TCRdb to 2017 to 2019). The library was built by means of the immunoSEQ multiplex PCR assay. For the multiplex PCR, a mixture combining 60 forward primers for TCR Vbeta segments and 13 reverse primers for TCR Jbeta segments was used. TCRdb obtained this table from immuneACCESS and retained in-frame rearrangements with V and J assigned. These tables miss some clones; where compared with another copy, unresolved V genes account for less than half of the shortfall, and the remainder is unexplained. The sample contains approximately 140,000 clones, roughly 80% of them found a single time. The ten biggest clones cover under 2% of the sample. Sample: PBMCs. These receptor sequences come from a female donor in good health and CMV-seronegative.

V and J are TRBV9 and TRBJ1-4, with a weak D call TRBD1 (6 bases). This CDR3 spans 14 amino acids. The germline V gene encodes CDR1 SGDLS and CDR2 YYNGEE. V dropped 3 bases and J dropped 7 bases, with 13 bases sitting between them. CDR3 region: CASSDRERGEKLFF. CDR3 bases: TGTGCCAGCAGCGACAGGGAAAGGGGTGAAAAACTGTTTTTT.

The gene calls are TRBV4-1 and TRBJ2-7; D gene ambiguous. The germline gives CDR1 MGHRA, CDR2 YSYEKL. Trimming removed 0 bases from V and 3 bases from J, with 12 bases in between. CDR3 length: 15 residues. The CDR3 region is CASSQDDGGHYEQYF. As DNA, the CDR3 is TGCGCCAGCAGCCAAGATGACGGTGGGCACTACGAGCAGTACTTC.

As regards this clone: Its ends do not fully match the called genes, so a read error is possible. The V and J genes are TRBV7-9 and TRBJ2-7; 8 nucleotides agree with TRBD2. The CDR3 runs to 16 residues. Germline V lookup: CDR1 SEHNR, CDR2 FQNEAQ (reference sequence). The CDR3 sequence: CSSSSRREAGAYEQYF. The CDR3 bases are TGTTCCAGCAGCTCCCGGAGGGAAGCGGGGGCCTACGAGCAGTACTTC.

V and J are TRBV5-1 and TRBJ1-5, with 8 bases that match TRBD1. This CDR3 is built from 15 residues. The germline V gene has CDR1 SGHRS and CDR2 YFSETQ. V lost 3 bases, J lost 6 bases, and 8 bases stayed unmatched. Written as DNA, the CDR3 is TGCGCCAGCAGCTCCGGGACAGGTATGTTTCAGCCCCAGCATTTT. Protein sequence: CASSSGTGMFQPQHF.

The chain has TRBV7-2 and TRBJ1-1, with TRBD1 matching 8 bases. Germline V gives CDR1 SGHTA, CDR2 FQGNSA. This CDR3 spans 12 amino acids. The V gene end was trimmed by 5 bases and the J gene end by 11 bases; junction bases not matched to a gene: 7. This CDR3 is CASSPRGRAAFF. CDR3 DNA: TGTGCCAGCAGCCCCAGGGGGCGTGCGGCTTTCTTT.

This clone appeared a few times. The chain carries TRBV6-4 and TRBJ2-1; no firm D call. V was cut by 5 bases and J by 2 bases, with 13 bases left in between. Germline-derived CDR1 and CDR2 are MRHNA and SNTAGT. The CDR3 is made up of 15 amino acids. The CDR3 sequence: CASSPEESAYNEQFF. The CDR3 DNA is TGTGCCAGCAGTCCCGAGGAGTCCGCCTACAATGAGCAGTTCTTC.

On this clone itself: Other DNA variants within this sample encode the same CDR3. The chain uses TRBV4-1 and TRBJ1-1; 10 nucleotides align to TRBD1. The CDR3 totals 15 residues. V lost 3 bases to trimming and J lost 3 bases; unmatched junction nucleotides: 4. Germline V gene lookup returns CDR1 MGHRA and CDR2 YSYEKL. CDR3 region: CASSHPGTGDTEAFF. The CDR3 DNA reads TGCGCCAGCAGCCATCCCGGGACAGGGGACACTGAAGCTTTCTTT.

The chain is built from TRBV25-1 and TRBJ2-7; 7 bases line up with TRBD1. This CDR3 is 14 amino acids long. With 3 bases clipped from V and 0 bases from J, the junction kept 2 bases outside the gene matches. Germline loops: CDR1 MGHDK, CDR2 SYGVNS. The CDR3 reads CASSETGFSYEQYF. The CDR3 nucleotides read TGTGCCAGCAGTGAGACAGGGTTCTCCTACGAGCAGTACTTC.

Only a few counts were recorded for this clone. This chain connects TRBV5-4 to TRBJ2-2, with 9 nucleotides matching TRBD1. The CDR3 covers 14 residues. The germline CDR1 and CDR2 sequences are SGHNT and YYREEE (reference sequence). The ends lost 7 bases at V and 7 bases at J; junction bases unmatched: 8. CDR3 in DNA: TGTGCCAGCGGTACAAGACAGGGGGACGGGGAGCTGTTTTTT. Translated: CASGTRQGDGELFF.

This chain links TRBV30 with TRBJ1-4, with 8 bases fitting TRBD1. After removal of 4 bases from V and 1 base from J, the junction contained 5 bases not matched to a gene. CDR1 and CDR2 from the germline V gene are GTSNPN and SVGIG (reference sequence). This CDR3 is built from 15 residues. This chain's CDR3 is CAWNPDRGTNEKLFF. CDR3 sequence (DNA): TGTGCCTGGAACCCCGACAGGGGAACTAATGAAAAACTGTTTTTT.

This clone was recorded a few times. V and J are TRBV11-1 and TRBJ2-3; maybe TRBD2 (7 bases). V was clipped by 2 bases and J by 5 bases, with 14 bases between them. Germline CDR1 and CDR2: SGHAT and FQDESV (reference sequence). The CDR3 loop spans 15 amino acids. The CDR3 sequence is CASSLIGGAEDTQYF. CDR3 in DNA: TGTGCCAGCAGCTTAATTGGGGGGGCAGAAGATACGCAGTATTTT.

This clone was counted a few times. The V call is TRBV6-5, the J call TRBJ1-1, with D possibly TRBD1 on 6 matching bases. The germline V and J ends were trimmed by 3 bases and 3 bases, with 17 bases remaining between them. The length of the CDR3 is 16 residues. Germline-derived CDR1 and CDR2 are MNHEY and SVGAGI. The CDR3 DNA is TGTGCCAGCAGTTATCAGTATCCGGGGGGCGACACTGAAGCTTTCTTT. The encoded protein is CASSYQYPGGDTEAFF.

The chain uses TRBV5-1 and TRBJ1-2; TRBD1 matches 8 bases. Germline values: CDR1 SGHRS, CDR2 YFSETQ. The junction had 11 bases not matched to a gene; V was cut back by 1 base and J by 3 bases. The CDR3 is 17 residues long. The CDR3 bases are TGCGCCAGCAGCTTGATGGGGGACACAGGGGGGGACTATGGCTACACCTTC. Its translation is CASSLMGDTGGDYGYTF.

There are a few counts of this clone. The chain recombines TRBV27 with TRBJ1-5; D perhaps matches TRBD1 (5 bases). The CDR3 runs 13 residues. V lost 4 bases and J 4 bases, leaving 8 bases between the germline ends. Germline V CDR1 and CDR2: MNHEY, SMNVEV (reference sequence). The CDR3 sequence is CASSWGTNQPQHF. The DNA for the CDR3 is TGTGCCAGCAGTTGGGGGACTAATCAGCCCCAGCATTTT.

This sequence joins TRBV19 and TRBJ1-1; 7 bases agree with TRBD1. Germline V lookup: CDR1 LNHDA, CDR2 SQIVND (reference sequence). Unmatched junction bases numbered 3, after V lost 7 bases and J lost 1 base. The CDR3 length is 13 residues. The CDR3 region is CASTRDRNTEAFF. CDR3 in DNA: TGTGCCAGTACACGGGACAGGAACACTGAAGCTTTCTTT.

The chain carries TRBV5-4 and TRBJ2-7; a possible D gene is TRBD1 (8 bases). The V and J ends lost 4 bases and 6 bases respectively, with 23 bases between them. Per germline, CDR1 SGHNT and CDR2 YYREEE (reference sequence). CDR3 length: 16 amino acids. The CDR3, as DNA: TGTGCCAGCAGCCCGGGAGGACAGGGAGTTGTAGGCGAGCAGTACTTC. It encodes CASSPGGQGVVGEQYF.

In nucleotides, the CDR3 is TGTGCCAGCAGCCCCTGGGCCTCCTCTGGAAACACCATATATTTT. Translated: CASSPWASSGNTIYF. The chain joins TRBV7-8 to TRBJ1-3; D is undetermined. Germline lookup yields CDR1 SGHVS and CDR2 FQNEAQ. This CDR3 comprises 15 residues. The V and J ends lost 5 bases and 0 bases respectively, with 11 bases between them.

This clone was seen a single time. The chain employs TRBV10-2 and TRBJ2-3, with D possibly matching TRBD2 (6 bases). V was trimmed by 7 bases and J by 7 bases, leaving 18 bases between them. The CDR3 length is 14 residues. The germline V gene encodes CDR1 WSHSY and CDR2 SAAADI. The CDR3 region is CASKERDSSYTQYF. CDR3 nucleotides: TGCGCCAGCAAGGAGAGGGACTCCTCATATACGCAGTATTTT.

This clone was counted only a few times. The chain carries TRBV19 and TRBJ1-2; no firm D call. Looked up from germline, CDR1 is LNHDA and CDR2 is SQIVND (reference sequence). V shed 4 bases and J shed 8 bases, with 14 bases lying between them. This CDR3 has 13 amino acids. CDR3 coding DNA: TGTGCCAGTAGTACTGTTCTGCCGCGGGGCTACACCTTC. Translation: CASSTVLPRGYTF.

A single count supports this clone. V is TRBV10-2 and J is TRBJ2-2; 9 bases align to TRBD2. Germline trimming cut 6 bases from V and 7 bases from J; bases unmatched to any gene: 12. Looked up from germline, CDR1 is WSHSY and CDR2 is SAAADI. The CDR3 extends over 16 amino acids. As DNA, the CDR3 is TGCGCCAGCAGGGACCAAGCTAGCGGGGTCAGCGGGGAGCTGTTTTTT. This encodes CASRDQASGVSGELFF.

Written as DNA, the CDR3 is TGCGCCAGCAGCCCCCCGACAGGTGTCACTGAAGCTTTCTTT. It codes for CASSPPTGVTEAFF. This chain links TRBV4-1 with TRBJ1-1, with a weak D call TRBD1 (6 bases). Germline V gives CDR1 MGHRA, CDR2 YSYEKL. V was cut by 4 bases and J by 4 bases, with 13 bases left in between. This CDR3 has 14 residues.

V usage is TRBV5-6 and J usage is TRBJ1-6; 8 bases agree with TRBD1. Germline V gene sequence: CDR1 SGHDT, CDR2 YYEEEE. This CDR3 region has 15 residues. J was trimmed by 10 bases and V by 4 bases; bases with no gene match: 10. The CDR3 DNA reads TGTGCCAGCAGCCCGGCGGCAGGGGGCTTGTCACCCCTCCACTTT. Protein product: CASSPAAGGLSPLHF.

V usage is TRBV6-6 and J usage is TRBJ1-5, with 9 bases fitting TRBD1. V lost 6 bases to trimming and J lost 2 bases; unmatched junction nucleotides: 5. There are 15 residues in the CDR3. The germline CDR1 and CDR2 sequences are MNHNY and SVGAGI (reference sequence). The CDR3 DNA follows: TGTGCCAGCAGCGGGGGACAGGGAGGCAATCAGCCCCAGCATTTT. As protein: CASSGGQGGNQPQHF.

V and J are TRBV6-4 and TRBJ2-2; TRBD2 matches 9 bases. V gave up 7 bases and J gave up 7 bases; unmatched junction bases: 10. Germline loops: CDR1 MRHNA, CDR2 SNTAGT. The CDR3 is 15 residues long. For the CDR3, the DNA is TGTGCCAGCAAAGACGATAGCGGGAGTAACGGGGAGCTGTTTTTT. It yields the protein CASKDDSGSNGELFF.

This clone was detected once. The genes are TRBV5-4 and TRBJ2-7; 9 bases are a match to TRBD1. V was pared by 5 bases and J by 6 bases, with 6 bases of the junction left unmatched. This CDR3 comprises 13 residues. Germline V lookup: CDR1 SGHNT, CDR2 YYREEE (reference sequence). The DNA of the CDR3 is TGTGCCAGCAGTAGGGACAGGGAGGGCGAGCAGTACTTC. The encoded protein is CASSRDREGEQYF. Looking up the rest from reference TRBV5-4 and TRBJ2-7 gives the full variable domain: ETGVTQSPTHLIKTRGQQVTLRCSSQSGHNTVSWYQQALGQGPQFIFQYYREEENGRGNFPPRFSGLQFPNYSSELNVNALELDDSALYLCASSRDREGEQYFGPGTRLTVT.

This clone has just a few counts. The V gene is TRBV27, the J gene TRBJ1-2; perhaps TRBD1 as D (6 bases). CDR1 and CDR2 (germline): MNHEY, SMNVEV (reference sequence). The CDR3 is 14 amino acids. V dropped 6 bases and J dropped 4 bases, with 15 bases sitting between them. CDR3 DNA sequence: TGTGCCAGCAGCCTATCTACAGGGACCTATGGCTACACCTTC. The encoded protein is CASSLSTGTYGYTF.

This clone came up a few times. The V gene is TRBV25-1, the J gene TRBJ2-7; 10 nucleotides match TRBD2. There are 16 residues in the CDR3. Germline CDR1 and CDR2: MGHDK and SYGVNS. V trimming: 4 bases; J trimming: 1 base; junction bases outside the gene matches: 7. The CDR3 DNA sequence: TGTGCCAGCAGTGGGGCTAGCGGGAGAGATTCCTACGAGCAGTACTTC. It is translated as CASSGASGRDSYEQYF.

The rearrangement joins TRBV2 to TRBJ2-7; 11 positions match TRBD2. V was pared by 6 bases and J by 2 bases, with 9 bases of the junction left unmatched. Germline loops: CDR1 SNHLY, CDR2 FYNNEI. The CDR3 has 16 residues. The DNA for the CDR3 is TGTGCCAGCAGAGAAACTAGCGGGAGTCTCCCCTACGAGCAGTACTTC. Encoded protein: CASRETSGSLPYEQYF.